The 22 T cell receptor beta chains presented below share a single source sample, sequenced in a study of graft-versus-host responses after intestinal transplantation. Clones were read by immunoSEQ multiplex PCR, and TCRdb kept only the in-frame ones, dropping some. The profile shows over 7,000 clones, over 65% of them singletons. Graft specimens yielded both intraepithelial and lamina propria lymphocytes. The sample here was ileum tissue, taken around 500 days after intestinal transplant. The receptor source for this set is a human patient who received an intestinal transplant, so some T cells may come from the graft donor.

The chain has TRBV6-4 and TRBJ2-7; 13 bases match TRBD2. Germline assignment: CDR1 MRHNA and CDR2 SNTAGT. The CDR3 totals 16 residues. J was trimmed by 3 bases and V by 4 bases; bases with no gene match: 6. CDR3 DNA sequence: TGTGCCAGCAGTGGGAGGACTAGCGGGAGTAACTACGAGCAGTACTTC. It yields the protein CASSGRTSGSNYEQYF.

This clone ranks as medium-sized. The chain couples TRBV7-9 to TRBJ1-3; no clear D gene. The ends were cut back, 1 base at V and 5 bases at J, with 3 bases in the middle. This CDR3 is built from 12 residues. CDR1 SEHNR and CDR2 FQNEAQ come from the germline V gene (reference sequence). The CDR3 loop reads CASSLDRNTIYF. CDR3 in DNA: TGTGCCAGCAGCTTAGACCGAAACACCATATATTTT.

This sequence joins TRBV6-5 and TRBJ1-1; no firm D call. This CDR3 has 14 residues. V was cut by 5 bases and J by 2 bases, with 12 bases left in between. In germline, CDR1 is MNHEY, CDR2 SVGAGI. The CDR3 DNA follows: TGTGCCAGCAGTGAACTGCAGGCTAACACTGAAGCTTTCTTT. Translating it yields CASSELQANTEAFF.

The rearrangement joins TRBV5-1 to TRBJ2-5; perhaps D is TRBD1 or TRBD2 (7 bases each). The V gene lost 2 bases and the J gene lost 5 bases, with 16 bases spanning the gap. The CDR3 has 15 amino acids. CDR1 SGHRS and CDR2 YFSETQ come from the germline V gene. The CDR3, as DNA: TGCGCCAGCAGCTTTACAGGGGAGGGAAGGGAGACCCAGTACTTC. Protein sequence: CASSFTGEGRETQYF.

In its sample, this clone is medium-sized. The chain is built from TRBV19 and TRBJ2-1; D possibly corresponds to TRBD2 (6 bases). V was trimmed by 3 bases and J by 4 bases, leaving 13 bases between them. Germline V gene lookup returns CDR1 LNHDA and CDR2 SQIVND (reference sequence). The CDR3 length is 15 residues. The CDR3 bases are TGTGCCAGTAGTATGACAGCGGGTTCTTACAATGAGCAGTTCTTC. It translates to CASSMTAGSYNEQFF.

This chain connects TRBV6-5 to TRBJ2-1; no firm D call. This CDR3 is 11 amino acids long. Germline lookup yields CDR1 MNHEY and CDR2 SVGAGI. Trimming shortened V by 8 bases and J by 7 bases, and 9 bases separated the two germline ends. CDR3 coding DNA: TGTGCCAGCGCGTCCCCTAATGAGCAGTTCTTC. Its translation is CASASPNEQFF.

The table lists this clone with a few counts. CDR3 sequence reads: CASSGDGHTQYF. CDR3 coding DNA: TGTGCCAGCAGCGGGGACGGACATACGCAGTATTTT. This chain joins TRBV11-3 and TRBJ2-3; D may be TRBD1 or TRBD2 (5 bases each). Germline lookup yields CDR1 SGHNT and CDR2 YENEEA. The CDR3 length is 12 residues. V gave up 5 bases and J gave up 7 bases, with 10 bases separating them.

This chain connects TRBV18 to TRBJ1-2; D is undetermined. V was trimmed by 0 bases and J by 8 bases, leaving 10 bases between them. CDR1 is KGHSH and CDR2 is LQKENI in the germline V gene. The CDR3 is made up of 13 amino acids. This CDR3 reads CASSPPAGWGYTF. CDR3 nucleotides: TGTGCCAGCTCACCACCTGCCGGATGGGGCTACACCTTC.

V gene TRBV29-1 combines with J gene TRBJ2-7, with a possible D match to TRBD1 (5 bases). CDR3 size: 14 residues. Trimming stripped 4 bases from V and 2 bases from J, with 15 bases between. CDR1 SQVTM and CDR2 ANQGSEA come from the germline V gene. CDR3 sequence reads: CSVVLWAGTYEQYF. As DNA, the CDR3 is TGCAGCGTTGTATTGTGGGCAGGGACCTACGAGCAGTACTTC.

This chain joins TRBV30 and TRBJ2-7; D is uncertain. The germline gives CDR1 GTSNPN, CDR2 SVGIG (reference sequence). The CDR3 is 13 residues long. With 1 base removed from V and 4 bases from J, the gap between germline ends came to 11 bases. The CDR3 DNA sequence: TGTGCCTGGAGTGAAGCACAGCTATACGAGCAGTACTTC. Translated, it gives CAWSEAQLYEQYF.

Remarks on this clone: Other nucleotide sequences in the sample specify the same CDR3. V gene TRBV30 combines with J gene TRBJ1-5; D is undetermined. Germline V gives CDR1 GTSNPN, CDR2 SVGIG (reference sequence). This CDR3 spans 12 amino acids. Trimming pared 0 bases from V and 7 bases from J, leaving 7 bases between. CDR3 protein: CAWSVAGQPQHF. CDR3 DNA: TGTGCCTGGAGTGTAGCTGGCCAGCCCCAGCATTTT.

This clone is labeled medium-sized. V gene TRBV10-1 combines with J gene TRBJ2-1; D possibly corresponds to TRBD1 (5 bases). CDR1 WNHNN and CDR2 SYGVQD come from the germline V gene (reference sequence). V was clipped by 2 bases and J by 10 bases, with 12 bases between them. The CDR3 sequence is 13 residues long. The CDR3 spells CASSEIGAREQFF. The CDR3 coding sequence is TGCGCCAGCAGTGAGATTGGGGCGAGGGAGCAGTTCTTC.

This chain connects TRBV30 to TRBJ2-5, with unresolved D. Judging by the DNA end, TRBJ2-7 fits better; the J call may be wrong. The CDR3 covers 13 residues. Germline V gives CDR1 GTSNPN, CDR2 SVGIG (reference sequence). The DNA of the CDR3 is TGTGCCTGGAGTCTAGGGTATTGGTACGAGCAGTACTTC. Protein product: CAWSLGYWYEQYF.

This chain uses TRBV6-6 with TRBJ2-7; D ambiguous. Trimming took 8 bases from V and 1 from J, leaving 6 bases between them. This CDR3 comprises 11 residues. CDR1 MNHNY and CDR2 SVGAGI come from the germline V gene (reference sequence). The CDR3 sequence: CASVYSYEQYF. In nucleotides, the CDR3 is TGTGCCAGCGTCTATTCCTACGAGCAGTACTTC.

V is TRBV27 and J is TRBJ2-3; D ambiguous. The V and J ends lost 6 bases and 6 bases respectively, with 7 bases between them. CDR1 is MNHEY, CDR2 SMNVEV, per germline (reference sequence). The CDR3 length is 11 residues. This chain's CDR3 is CASRRADTQYF. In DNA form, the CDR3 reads TGTGCCAGCAGACGAGCTGATACGCAGTATTTT.

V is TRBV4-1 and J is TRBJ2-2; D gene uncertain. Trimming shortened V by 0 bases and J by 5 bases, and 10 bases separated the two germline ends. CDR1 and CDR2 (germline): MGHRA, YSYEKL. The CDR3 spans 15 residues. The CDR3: CASSQEVQVTGELFF. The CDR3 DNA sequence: TGCGCCAGCAGCCAAGAGGTTCAAGTTACCGGGGAGCTGTTTTTT.

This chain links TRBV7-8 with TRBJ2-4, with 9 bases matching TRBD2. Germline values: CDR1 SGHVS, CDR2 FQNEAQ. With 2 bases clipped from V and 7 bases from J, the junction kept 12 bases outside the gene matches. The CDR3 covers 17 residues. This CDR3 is CASSLSGGLAKKNIQYF. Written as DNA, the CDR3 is TGTGCCAGCAGCTTATCAGGGGGACTAGCAAAAAAGAACATTCAGTACTTC.

This chain's CDR3 is CASSSPPGGQETQYF. As DNA, the CDR3 is TGTGCCAGCAGCTCACCCCCCGGGGGTCAAGAGACCCAGTACTTC. This rearrangement joins TRBV7-9 to TRBJ2-5; a possible D gene is TRBD2 (6 bases). Trimming shortened V by 4 bases and J by 2 bases, and 14 bases separated the two germline ends. Germline lookup yields CDR1 SEHNR and CDR2 FQNEAQ (reference sequence). The CDR3 length is 15 residues.

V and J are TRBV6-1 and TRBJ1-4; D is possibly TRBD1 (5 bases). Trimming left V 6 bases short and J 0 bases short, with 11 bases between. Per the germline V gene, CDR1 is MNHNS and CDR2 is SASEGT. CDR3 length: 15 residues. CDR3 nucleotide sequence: TGTGCCAGCAGGGGGGGAGCCTCAACTAATGAAAAACTGTTTTTT. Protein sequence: CASRGGASTNEKLFF.

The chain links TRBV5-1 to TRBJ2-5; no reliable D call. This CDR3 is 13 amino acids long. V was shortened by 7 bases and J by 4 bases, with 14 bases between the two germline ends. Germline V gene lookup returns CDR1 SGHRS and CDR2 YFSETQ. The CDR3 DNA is TGCGCCAGCGGTACACCGGGTGGAGAGACCCAGTACTTC. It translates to CASGTPGGETQYF.

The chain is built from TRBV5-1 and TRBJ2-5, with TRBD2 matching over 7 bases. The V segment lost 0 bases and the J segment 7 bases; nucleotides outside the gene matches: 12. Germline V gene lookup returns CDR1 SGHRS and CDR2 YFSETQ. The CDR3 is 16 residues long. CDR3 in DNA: TGCGCCAGCAGCTTGGATGGCGGGAGTGGGGTAAGGACCCAGTACTTC. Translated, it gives CASSLDGGSGVRTQYF.

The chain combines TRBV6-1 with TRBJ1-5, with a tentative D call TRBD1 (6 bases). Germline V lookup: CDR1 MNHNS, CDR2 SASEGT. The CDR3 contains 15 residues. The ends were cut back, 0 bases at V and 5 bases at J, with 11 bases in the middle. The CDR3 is CASSEAPQGDQPQHF. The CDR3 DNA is TGTGCCAGCAGTGAAGCTCCACAGGGAGATCAGCCCCAGCATTTT.